The present T cell receptor (beta chain) was sequenced within a study of blood T cell repertoires in COVID-19 (dated by TCRdb to 2020 to 2022). Study-wide context: The collaborator samples originated in the United States, Italy and Spain and spanned the acute and convalescent phases of COVID-19. The prospective study material was composed of cDNA or gDNA derived from T cells, B-cell-depleted T cells, or PBMCs. Subjects who had been exposed to COVID-19, were actively infected with it, or had recovered from it provided the deeply sampled blood TCRbeta repertoires that made up the dataset. The repertoires were made available in a free public database intended to serve as a resource for research on the immune response to SARS-CoV-2. Samples came from the ongoing ImmuneRACE study (first 160 participants) plus 1,254 subjects from 6 global collaborators. Sample metadata almost always included a de-identified subject ID, COVID-19 status, age in years and sex. HLA class I and class II types, where available, came from metadata supplied by the sample provider rather than from assay-based typing.

TCRbeta CDR3 regions were amplified from genomic DNA using the immunoSEQ Assay, a bias-controlled multiplex PCR. The study's processing was this. Within the assay, amplification of reference gene primers was used to estimate how many nucleated cells each sample contained. To quantify the absolute abundance of each unique TCRbeta CDR3 rearrangement, sequence reads were collapsed and filtered. For each sample, productive Simpson clonality was calculated as the square root of Simpson's diversity index across productive rearrangements. TCRdb re-hosts the immuneACCESS table, in-frame sequences only. Its copies lack some clones; in the studies checked, an unresolved V gene accounts for under half of them, and the cause for the rest is not known. V, J and clone size reflect that table, while D and trimming were determined from the DNA. Present in this sample are around 320,000 clones, around 90% of which were seen just once. The top ten clonotypes cover about 2% of the sample.

As encoded in the germline V gene, CDR1 is SGHVS while CDR2 is FNYEAQ. The CDR3, cysteine through phenylalanine, is 15 amino acids long. This entry keeps only the CDR3 DNA: 45 bases, framed from base 1. Germline trimming: 4 bases from V, 0 bases from J; junction bases outside gene matches: 3. The investigation overall reported the following: Clinical and demographic metadata were provided uncurated, with the amount varying by source and participant.

Note on this clone: The antigen it recognizes is unknown. Base qualities are not at hand, and no much larger clone is one base apart.

Collaborating institutions collected whole blood in K2EDTA tubes following their own protocols. For TCRbeta analysis, collaborators shipped samples as frozen whole blood, isolated PBMCs, or DNA extracted from either of those sample types. The sample comprised peripheral blood. This clonotype was sampled from a man aged 18 to 29 with active or convalescent COVID-19. The V and J genes are TRBV7-6 and TRBJ1-1, with TRBD1 matching 9 junction bases. The sequenced DNA: TGTGCCAGCAGCTCCGGACAGGGGATGAACACTGAAGCTTTCTTT. This yields the protein CASSSGQGMNTEAFF.